Listed below are T cell receptor beta chains from one sample, sequenced in a study of T cell responses to AZD1222 COVID-19 vaccine. This table comes from immunoSEQ multiplex PCR, and its TCRdb copy is limited to in-frame clones, with some not included. Among some 96,000 clones listed, approximately 88% were seen once. Source: peripheral blood, taken on day 0 of AZD1222 vaccination. Receptor source: an adult in good health. Each CDR3 is given with its conserved first and last residue. The order of the fields is J gene, V gene, D gene, clone size, CDR3 DNA, CDR3 protein. D genes are given only for firm matches. Size is stated for part of the rows, as once, few or many counts, or as a class when the clone is expanded.

>TRBJ2-7|TRBV29-1|.|.
TGCAGCGTTGAAGTTTTCTCTATGACAGGCGGAAAGGCCTCCTACGAGCAGTACTTC
CSVEVFSMTGGKASYEQYF
>TRBJ2-1|TRBV6-2/TRBV6-3|TRBD2|medium-sized
TGTGCCAGCAGTTACACAGGCGGGAGCGGATACAATGAGCAGTTCTTC
CASSYTGGSGYNEQFF
>TRBJ1-1|TRBV27|TRBD1|.
TGTGCCAGCGCCTTAAGGGGGCTGGGGACTGAAGCTTTCTTT
CASALRGLGTEAFF
>TRBJ1-1|TRBV4-1|.|few
TGCGCCAGCAGCTTGGGACCCCCCACCGACACTGAAGCTTTCTTT
CASSLGPPTDTEAFF
>TRBJ1-4|TRBV11-2|.|.
TGTGCCAGCAGCCGGGGGACGTATGCAACTAATGAAAAACTGTTTTTT
CASSRGTYATNEKLFF
>TRBJ2-7|TRBV3-1/TRBV3-2|TRBD1|.
TGTGCCAGCAGCCAAGACCCGGGGACAGGGGGCGTCTACGAGCAGTACTTC
CASSQDPGTGGVYEQYF
>TRBJ2-7|TRBV4-3|.|.
TGCGCCCAAAAGGGGCACTCAGGCGAGCAGTACTTC
CAQKGHSGEQYF
>TRBJ2-5|TRBV29-1|.|.
TGCAGCGTTGAAGAGGAGTCGTCGACTTCGTACTTC
CSVEEESSTSYF
>TRBJ2-7|TRBV29-1|TRBD2|.
TGCAGCGTTCTGTCCGGGACTAGTCGACGCGAGCAGTACTTC
CSVLSGTSRREQYF
>TRBJ1-5|TRBV27|.|.
TGTGCCAGCAGTTTACAGGGACCCTGGAAAGGCAATCAGCCCCAGCATTTT
CASSLQGPWKGNQPQHF
>TRBJ2-6|TRBV5-1|.|.
TGCGCCAGCAGCTCGGACGGAAACTCTGGGGCCAACGTCCTGACTTTC
CASSSDGNSGANVLTF
>TRBJ2-5|TRBV10-3|TRBD1|once
TGTGCCATCAGTGATAGTGACAGGGTAGAGACCCAGTACTTC
CAISDSDRVETQYF
>TRBJ1-3|TRBV4-1|.|.
TGCGCCAGCAGCCCCGAGGGTTGGCTCCGCTCTGGAAACACCATATATTTT
CASSPEGWLRSGNTIYF
>TRBJ2-5|TRBV3-1/TRBV3-2|.|.
TGTGCCAGTACGGGGGCGGCGGTGGTGGAGACCCAGTACTTC
CASTGAAVVETQYF
>TRBJ1-2|TRBV2|.|.
TGTGCCAGCAGTGAAGCGCACAACTATGGCTACACCTTC
CASSEAHNYGYTF
>TRBJ1-1|TRBV29-1|.|.
TGCAGCGTTAACAGGGCGGGGGACACTGAAGCTTTCTTT
CSVNRAGDTEAFF
>TRBJ2-7|TRBV11-2|.|.
TGTGCCAGCAGCTCACCCGGCGGGGTAGGGTACGAGCAGTACTTC
CASSSPGGVGYEQYF
>TRBJ2-7|TRBV2|TRBD1|.
TGTGCCAGCAGATCGGACAGGGGGAGCTACGAGCAGTACTTC
CASRSDRGSYEQYF
>TRBJ1-2|TRBV2|.|few
TGTGCCAGCAGTGAAACCCGGGGGGACTATGGCTACACCTTC
CASSETRGDYGYTF
>TRBJ1-2|TRBV3-1/TRBV3-2|.|once
TGTGCCAGCAGCCAAGTTTCCGGGGGGACGTATGGCTACACCTTC
CASSQVSGGTYGYTF
>TRBJ2-3|TRBV7-8|TRBD2|.
TGTGCCAGCAGCGCGGGACTAACGACAGATACGCAGTATTTT
CASSAGLTTDTQYF
>TRBJ1-2|TRBV3-1/TRBV3-2|.|few
TGTGCCAGCAGCCAAGATTTAGTGGGTGGCTACACCTTC
CASSQDLVGGYTF
>TRBJ2-7|TRBV7-8|TRBD1|.
TGTGCCAGCAGCTCACCCCGGGACAGGGGTCCATACGAGCAGTACTTC
CASSSPRDRGPYEQYF
>TRBJ1-2|TRBV7-9|.|.
TGTGCCAGCAGCCCAGACGAATTCTATGGCTACACCTTC
CASSPDEFYGYTF
>TRBJ1-1|TRBV11-2|.|.
TGTGCCAGCAGCTTAACCGACACTGAAGCTTTCTTT
CASSLTDTEAFF
>TRBJ2-5|TRBV2|TRBD2|.
TGTGCCAGCAGCCTAGCGGGAGGGGAGACCCAGTACTTC
CASSLAGGETQYF
>TRBJ1-3|TRBV3-1/TRBV3-2|.|.
TGTGCCAGCAGCCCGGGACAAACTGGAAACACCATATATTTT
CASSPGQTGNTIYF
>TRBJ1-2|TRBV6-5|.|.
TGTGCCAGCAGGCGCGAGCCACCTAACTATGGCTACACCTTC
CASRREPPNYGYTF
>TRBJ2-7|TRBV19|.|.
TGTGCCAGTAAGGACCGGGCCAGCTCCTACGAGCAGTACTTC
CASKDRASSYEQYF
>TRBJ1-2|TRBV4-1|TRBD1|.
TGCGCCAGCAGCCAAGATCAGGACAGGGGACGCTATGGCTACACCTTC
CASSQDQDRGRYGYTF